This entry lists 14 T cell receptor beta chains sequenced from one sample in a study of T cells in Graves' hyperthyroidism and ophthalmopathy. RNA transcripts yielded amplified TCR beta CDR3 regions. HTBI primers were employed in a first-round RT-PCR of the TCR CDR3. TCRdb analysed the multiplex PCR reads with MiXCR anew, one entry per CDR3 protein. In the table there are 340,000 or so distinct CDR3 sequences, around a sixth of which are singletons. What was sequenced was blood. These receptors were taken from a woman aged 50 to 65 with Graves' hyperthyroidism.

There are many counts of this clonotype. The V call is TRBV27, the J call TRBJ2-2; a weak D match, TRBD1 (6 bases). The V gene's germline CDR1 is MNHEY and CDR2 SMNVEV (reference sequence). Between the trimmed V and J ends, which lost 5 bases and 0 bases, there was a span of 13 bases. There are 16 residues in the CDR3. The CDR3: CASSAGTFSNTGELFF. CDR3 sequence (DNA): TGTGCCAGCAGTGCCGGGACATTTTCGAACACCGGGGAGCTGTTTTTT.

The table lists this clonotype with a few counts. The chain couples TRBV9 to TRBJ1-3; 7 bases are a match to TRBD1. The V and J ends lost 3 bases and 0 bases, in that order; junction bases with no gene match: 9. The CDR3 is made up of 17 amino acids. Germline V lookup: CDR1 SGDLS, CDR2 YYNGEE. CDR3 loop: CASSASGTVLSGNTIYF. The CDR3 nucleotides are TGTGCCAGCAGCGCGTCAGGGACAGTTCTCTCTGGAAACACCATATATTTT.

J is TRBJ2-3 and V is TRBV29-1; D is undetermined. Trimming shortened V by 4 bases and J by 3 bases, and 11 bases separated the two germline ends. CDR3 length equals 13 residues. Germline lookup yields CDR1 SQVTM and CDR2 ANQGSEA. CDR3 nucleotide sequence: TGCAGCGTTGCCTCCGGCGGTACAGATACGCAGTATTTT. It specifies CSVASGGTDTQYF.

The table lists this clonotype with a few counts. The rearrangement links TRBV9 to TRBJ2-1, with D perhaps TRBD2 (6 bases). With 3 bases removed from V and 5 bases from J, the gap between germline ends came to 15 bases. Germline loops: CDR1 SGDLS, CDR2 YYNGEE. There are 15 residues in the CDR3. CDR3 sequence: CASSDSGVGDNEQFF. The CDR3 nucleotides are TGTGCCAGCAGCGATAGCGGAGTGGGGGACAATGAGCAGTTCTTC.

This clonotype has just a few counts. The V and J genes are TRBV6-2 or TRBV6-3 and TRBJ2-2, with TRBD1 as a possible D gene (5 bases). The V end was cut by 6 bases, the J end by 8 bases, with 10 bases between. The germline V gene has CDR1 MNHEY and CDR2 SVGEGT. The CDR3 spans 12 residues. CDR3 nucleotide sequence: TGTGCCAGCAGGGGGCCGGCGGGGGAGCTGTTTTTT. Encoded protein: CASRGPAGELFF.

This clonotype has a count of ten or more. The rearrangement joins TRBV6-1 to TRBJ2-4; no clear D gene. This CDR3 comprises 15 residues. Germline V gene sequence: CDR1 MNHNS, CDR2 SASEGT. Trimming shortened V by 4 bases and J by 6 bases, and 16 bases separated the two germline ends. The CDR3 DNA reads as TGTGCCAGCAGTGTAGGTCGGAATGGGATAAACATTCAGTACTTC. Residues: CASSVGRNGINIQYF.

The V call is TRBV11-3, the J call TRBJ2-3; D possibly corresponds to TRBD2 (5 bases). The germline CDR1 and CDR2 sequences are SGHNT and YENEEA. The CDR3 runs to 14 residues. Trimming cost V 4 bases and J 3 bases, with 11 bases left between them. The CDR3, as DNA: TGTGCCAGCAGCTCGGACTCGTTAACAGATACGCAGTATTTT. Encoded protein: CASSSDSLTDTQYF.

Note on this clonotype: A read error may be the cause here, since a much bigger clone is one base away. V is TRBV5-1 and J is TRBJ2-2; TRBD1 is a possible D gene (6 bases). Judging by the DNA end, TRBJ1-1 fits better; the J call may be wrong. CDR3 length equals 13 residues. The germline gives CDR1 SGHRS, CDR2 YFSETQ. The CDR3 here is CPSSLGGHAGAFF. As DNA, the CDR3 is TGCCCCAGCAGCCTAGGGGGGCACGCGGGAGCTTTCTTT.

The V and J genes are TRBV5-1 and TRBJ2-7; either TRBD1 or TRBD2 may fit D (5 bases each). CDR1 is SGHRS, CDR2 YFSETQ, per germline. The CDR3 sequence is 17 residues long. V lost 4 bases to trimming and J lost 0 bases, with 20 bases between them. The CDR3 spells CASSQKTGTISSYEQYF. CDR3 coding DNA: TGCGCCAGCAGCCAAAAGACCGGGACGATAAGCTCCTACGAGCAGTACTTC. The full variable domain, rest sourced from reference TRBV5-1 and TRBJ2-7, is KAGVTQTPRYLIKTRGQQVTLSCSPISGHRSVSWYQQTPGQGLQFLFEYFSETQRNKGNFPGRFSGRQFSNSRSEMNVSTLELGDSALYLCASSQKTGTISSYEQYFGPGTRLTVT.

Many counts were recorded for this clonotype. The V and J genes are TRBV12-3 or TRBV12-4 and TRBJ2-6; 7 positions agree with TRBD2. The CDR3 is 15 residues long. V was clipped by 3 bases and J by 4 bases; unmatched bases: 3. The CDR3 DNA sequence: TGTGCCAGCAGTTTCGGCGGGAGCGGGGCCAACGTCCTGACTTTC. Translated: CASSFGGSGANVLTF.

This clonotype was detected only a few times. The gene calls are TRBV19 and TRBJ1-2; D unresolved. V was pared by 1 base and J by 1 base, with 13 bases between. This CDR3 comprises 16 residues. Per germline, CDR1 LNHDA and CDR2 SQIVND (reference sequence). The CDR3 DNA follows: TGTGCCAGTAGTATAGCCGGAGACTTATTTAACTATGGCTACACCTTC. As protein: CASSIAGDLFNYGYTF.

This clonotype was detected a few times. The chain carries TRBV20-1 and TRBJ1-2; D gene uncertain. Trimming took off 6 bases at V and 6 bases at J, with 11 bases between the two ends. Germline V gene sequence: CDR1 DFQATT, CDR2 SNEGSKA (reference sequence). The CDR3 is 11 amino acids. This CDR3 reads CSAPYWDGYTF. The CDR3 DNA reads as TGCAGTGCCCCCTATTGGGATGGCTACACCTTC.

In the case of this clonotype: Being one base from a much bigger clone, this may be a read error. The CDR3 ends on some other residue instead of the conserved phenylalanine or tryptophan, so this is likely a read error. V is TRBV27 and J is TRBJ1-6; 9 positions match TRBD1. Looked up from germline, CDR1 is MNHEY and CDR2 is SMNVEV (reference sequence). The CDR3 is 22 residues long. V gave up 2 bases and J gave up 8 bases; unmatched junction bases: 25. CDR3 sequence: CASSLIGRFGTGFEGRDSPLHL. The CDR3 nucleotides are TGTGCCAGCAGTTTAATTGGCAGGTTTGGGACAGGGTTCGAGGGACGCGATTCACCCCTCCACTTA.

This clonotype was detected a few times. The chain is built from TRBV7-8 and TRBJ1-2; D remains unclear. The CDR3 sequence is 13 residues long. Germline-derived CDR1 and CDR2 are SGHVS and FQNEAQ. Between the trimmed V and J ends, which lost 0 bases and 6 bases, there was a span of 8 bases. The CDR3 protein is CASSLAGEHGYTF. The CDR3 region has the DNA TGTGCCAGCAGCTTAGCGGGTGAACATGGCTACACCTTC.